Following are 17 T cell receptor beta chains from one sample sequenced in a study of shared T cell receptors in the human thymus. Produced via immunoSEQ multiplex PCR; TCRdb's table is partial and in-frame only. The sample includes roughly 700,000 clones, over 75% of them seen just once. The sample was also linked to a second study, of human thymus T cells.

Sequencing input: thymocytes. The source of these receptors is a boy under three years old with a congenital heart defect.

The genes are TRBV29-1 and TRBJ2-1; D is possibly TRBD2 (7 bases). V was clipped by 0 bases and J by 1 base, with 13 bases between them. The germline V gene encodes CDR1 SQVTM and CDR2 ANQGSEA. There are 16 residues in the CDR3. Here the CDR3 DNA reads TGCAGCGTTGAAGACGGGGGGAGGGGGTCCTACAATGAGCAGTTCTTC. This codes for CSVEDGGRGSYNEQFF.

In this sample, this clone turned up a few times. The chain joins TRBV5-1 to TRBJ1-1; D ambiguous. The ends were cut back, 3 bases at V and 3 bases at J, with 24 bases in the middle. The CDR3 sequence is 18 residues long. CDR1 and CDR2 (germline): SGHRS, YFSETQ. CDR3 sequence: CASSSRRGAPRYDTEAFF. Written as DNA, the CDR3 is TGCGCCAGCAGCTCCCGGCGTGGAGCCCCTCGTTATGACACTGAAGCTTTCTTT.

V and J are TRBV11-2 and TRBJ1-1; 8 bases fit TRBD1. Germline V gives CDR1 SGHAT, CDR2 FQNNGV. This CDR3 has 17 amino acids. V trimming: 2 bases; J trimming: 0 bases; junction bases outside the gene matches: 8. Written as DNA, the CDR3 is TGTGCCAGCAGCTTAAGAGGCAGGGGGCTTCTGAACACTGAAGCTTTCTTT. Translation: CASSLRGRGLLNTEAFF.

This clone has just a few counts. This chain links TRBV9 with TRBJ2-1; 10 nucleotides line up with TRBD2. Germline loops: CDR1 SGDLS, CDR2 YYNGEE. The CDR3 consists of 12 residues. Germline trimming cut 8 bases from V and 8 bases from J; bases unmatched to any gene: 4. Written as DNA, the CDR3 is TGTGCCAGTGCTAGCGGGAGCGATGAGCAGTTCTTC. Its protein is CASASGSDEQFF.

A word on this clone: At one of its ends the junction is not consistent with the germline gene, which may arise from a read error. The chain is built from TRBV28 and TRBJ1-1; D is unresolved. Germline V gives CDR1 MDHEN, CDR2 SYDVKM. The CDR3 runs to 15 residues. In DNA, the CDR3 is TGTGCCAGCAGTTTCCGTCTATGGGTAGACACTGGAGCTTTCTTT. Translating gives CASSFRLWVDTGAFF.

This chain joins TRBV10-1 and TRBJ1-2; TRBD1 matches at 7 bases. Germline-derived CDR1 and CDR2 are WNHNN and SYGVQD (reference sequence). Losses at the gene ends were 6 bases for V and 0 bases for J; bases not matched to a gene: 10. The CDR3 length is 16 residues. The CDR3: CASRQSGDRANYGYTF. Written as DNA, the CDR3 is TGCGCCAGCAGACAGTCGGGAGACAGGGCTAACTATGGCTACACCTTC.

The rearrangement links TRBV19 to TRBJ2-7, with 10 bases that match TRBD2. Germline-derived CDR1 and CDR2 are LNHDA and SQIVND (reference sequence). The CDR3 consists of 15 residues. With 4 bases clipped from V and 3 bases from J, the junction kept 6 bases outside the gene matches. The CDR3 DNA sequence: TGTGCCAGTAGTAAGGGGCCTAGCGGGAGCTACGAGCAGTACTTC. This codes for CASSKGPSGSYEQYF.

This clone was detected only once. The CDR3 bases are TGTGCCAGCAGTTTAGGGGGGGCCCACCCTAACTATGGCTACACCTTC. Translated, it gives CASSLGGAHPNYGYTF. V usage is TRBV27 and J usage is TRBJ1-2; a weak D match, TRBD1 (6 bases). V lost 2 bases, J lost 0 bases, and 13 bases lay in between. Germline CDR1 MNHEY, CDR2 SMNVEV (reference sequence). The CDR3 covers 16 residues.

V and J are TRBV4-2 and TRBJ2-3, with 9 bases aligning to TRBD1. The CDR3 loop spans 15 amino acids. Germline V gene lookup returns CDR1 LGHNA and CDR2 YNFKEQ. After removal of 3 bases from V and 2 bases from J, the junction contained 3 bases not matched to a gene. As DNA, the CDR3 is TGTGCCAGCAGCCAGGGACAGGGATACACAGATACGCAGTATTTT. Translation gives CASSQGQGYTDTQYF.

A single count supports this clone. The chain carries TRBV4-1 and TRBJ2-3; 9 bases agree with TRBD2. The V gene's germline CDR1 is MGHRA and CDR2 YSYEKL. The CDR3 loop spans 18 amino acids. The trim removed 1 base at V and 2 bases at J, leaving 10 bases unmatched. CDR3 amino acids: CASSQVGTAGGTTDTQYF. CDR3 nucleotides: TGCGCCAGCAGCCAAGTGGGAACAGCGGGAGGAACCACAGATACGCAGTATTTT.

The chain carries TRBV10-3 and TRBJ2-7, with D unresolved. The CDR3 length is 15 residues. Trimming took off 0 bases at V and 6 bases at J, with 15 bases between the two ends. Germline V gives CDR1 ENHRY, CDR2 SYGVKD. CDR3 coding DNA: TGTGCCATCAGTGAGTCATATCTTCTGGCTTCCGAGCAGTACTTC. It encodes CAISESYLLASEQYF.

This sequence joins TRBV6-1 and TRBJ1-1; a possible D gene is TRBD1 (5 bases). The germline V gene encodes CDR1 MNHNS and CDR2 SASEGT. Trimming pared 5 bases from V and 1 base from J, leaving 8 bases between. The CDR3 spans 13 residues. The CDR3 loop is CASSIRGNTEAFF. CDR3 sequence (DNA): TGTGCCAGCAGTATAAGGGGGAACACTGAAGCTTTCTTT.

The CDR3 loop reads CASSLAGQARTGELFF. The CDR3 nucleotides read TGTGCCAGCAGCTTGGCCGGACAGGCTAGAACCGGGGAGCTGTTTTTT. This chain connects TRBV5-8 to TRBJ2-2; TRBD1 matches 7 bases. V lost 0 bases, J lost 5 bases, and 7 bases stayed unmatched. CDR1 and CDR2 (germline): SGHTS, YDEGEE. The CDR3 runs 16 residues.

This clone was counted once. The rearrangement joins TRBV28 to TRBJ1-2, with 7 bases that match TRBD1. Germline lookup yields CDR1 MDHEN and CDR2 SYDVKM. There are 13 residues in the CDR3. Trimming at V came to 5 bases and at J to 2 bases, leaving 2 bases not matched to a gene. CDR3 loop: CASSPRGNYGYTF. CDR3 DNA: TGTGCCAGCAGTCCCAGGGGGAACTATGGCTACACCTTC.

This clone has only one observation. The chain couples TRBV25-1 to TRBJ1-3; 7 bases line up with TRBD1. The J segment lost 0 bases and the V segment lost 5 bases, leaving 7 bases of the junction unmatched. Germline V gene sequence: CDR1 MGHDK, CDR2 SYGVNS. The CDR3 contains 16 residues. The CDR3 DNA is TGTGCCAGCAGTTCAGGGGGACAGCCCTCTGGAAACACCATATATTTT. This sequence encodes CASSSGGQPSGNTIYF. The variable domain in full, completed from reference TRBV25-1 and TRBJ1-3, reads EADIYQTPRYLVIGTGKKITLECSQTMGHDKMYWYQQDPGMELHLIHYSYGVNSTEKGDLSSESTVSRIRTEHFPLTLESARPSHTSQYLCASSSGGQPSGNTIYFGEGSWLTVV.

V is TRBV6-1 and J is TRBJ2-3, with D maybe TRBD2 (5 bases). The V and J ends lost 8 bases and 0 bases respectively, with 9 bases between them. Germline V gene lookup returns CDR1 MNHNS and CDR2 SASEGT. CDR3 size: 13 residues. CDR3 sequence: CASRRGSTDTQYF. The CDR3 DNA reads as TGTGCCAGCCGGCGAGGGAGCACAGATACGCAGTATTTT.

This rearrangement joins TRBV4-3 to TRBJ2-6, with D possibly being TRBD2 (5 bases). The length of the CDR3 is 18 residues. The germline gives CDR1 LGHNA, CDR2 YSLEER. Trimming removed 1 base at V and 0 bases at J, with 13 bases between. CDR3 bases: TGCGCCAGCAGCCAAGGAGAGGGCCCGAGCTCTGGGGCCAACGTCCTGACTTTC. It is translated as CASSQGEGPSSGANVLTF.